Shown below are 24 T cell receptor beta chains from a single sample sequenced in a study of sequential checkpoint blockade in melanoma (dated by TCRdb to between 2019 and 2020). Preparation of the library involved the immunoSEQ multiplex PCR assay. TCRdb obtained this table from immuneACCESS and retained in-frame rearrangements with V and J assigned. These tables miss some clones; where compared with another copy, unresolved V genes account for less than half of the shortfall, and the remainder is unexplained. The sample includes around 19,000 clones, with under 85% observed a single time. Under 5% of the sample is held by the ten biggest clonotypes. This sample's treatment or condition label indicates: randomized to nivolumab then ipilimumab (arm A) or the reverse (arm B). The input for sequencing was tumor tissue (inferred from file names), taken from a patient given nivolumab and ipilimumab in sequence. The receptors originated from a human donor with melanoma.

The chain carries TRBV7-8 and TRBJ1-6, with D tentatively TRBD1 (6 bases). Germline assignment: CDR1 SGHVS and CDR2 FQNEAQ. The CDR3 length is 13 residues. Trimming shortened V by 5 bases and J by 10 bases, and 12 bases separated the two germline ends. CDR3 coding DNA: TGTGCCAGCAGCCCTCGACAGGAATCACCCCTCCACTTT. Its protein product is CASSPRQESPLHF.

The sample holds a few counts of this clone. J is TRBJ2-7 and V is TRBV7-3; D unclear. The CDR3 loop spans 15 amino acids. Germline values: CDR1 SGHTA, CDR2 FQGTGA. Trimming left V 0 bases short and J 0 bases short, with 9 bases between. CDR3 in DNA: TGTGCCAGCAGCTTAACAGAAGGCTTCTCCTACGAGCAGTACTTC. It translates to CASSLTEGFSYEQYF.

This clone was counted a few times. CDR3 DNA sequence: TGTGCCAGCAGCAGTTACAGGGGGAGAAGCTACGAGCAGTACTTC. Protein: CASSSYRGRSYEQYF. The chain couples TRBV7-7 to TRBJ2-7; TRBD1 agrees at 8 bases. The germline V gene has CDR1 SSHAT and CDR2 FNYEAQ (reference sequence). This CDR3 comprises 15 residues. The V gene end was trimmed by 5 bases and the J gene end by 3 bases; junction bases not matched to a gene: 9. The full variable domain, in which reference TRBV7-7 and TRBJ2-7 provide the parts outside the CDR3, is GAGVSQSPRYKVTKRGQDVTLRCDPISSHATLYWYQQALGQGPEFLTYFNYEAQPDKSGLPSDRFSAERPEGSISTLTIQRTEQRDSAMYRCASSSYRGRSYEQYFGPGTRLTVT.

The chain couples TRBV25-1 to TRBJ2-5, with no clear D. This CDR3 has 15 amino acids. Germline CDR1 is MGHDK and CDR2 is SYGVNS. V gave up 1 base and J gave up 7 bases, with 16 bases separating them. The CDR3 coding sequence is TGTGCCAGCAGTGAATCCCTACTAAAGTTAGGGACCCAGTACTTC. Protein product: CASSESLLKLGTQYF.

The chain uses TRBV14 and TRBJ2-1; 9 nucleotides align to TRBD1. This CDR3 is 17 amino acids long. Looked up from germline, CDR1 is SGHDN and CDR2 is FVKESK. Losses at the gene ends were 1 base for V and 9 bases for J; bases not matched to a gene: 13. This CDR3 reads CASSQAPGTGRWGEQFF. The CDR3 DNA follows: TGTGCCAGCAGCCAAGCCCCTGGGACAGGGCGTTGGGGTGAGCAGTTCTTC.

The chain joins TRBV9 to TRBJ2-7; 8 nucleotides match TRBD2. CDR3 length: 14 amino acids. Germline V lookup: CDR1 SGDLS, CDR2 YYNGEE. Trimming at V came to 0 bases and at J to 3 bases, leaving 2 bases not matched to a gene. The chain's CDR3 is CASSVAAGDYEQYF. CDR3 sequence (DNA): TGTGCCAGCAGCGTAGCAGCGGGAGACTACGAGCAGTACTTC.

This sequence joins TRBV6-8 and TRBJ2-3, with D possibly TRBD2 on 6 matching bases. The length of the CDR3 is 15 residues. With 5 bases removed from V and 0 bases from J, the gap between germline ends came to 12 bases. Per the germline V gene, CDR1 is MNHGY and CDR2 is SAAAGT. CDR3 DNA: TGTGCCAGCAGTGCTCCGGGACTTAGCACAGATACGCAGTATTTT. Translating it yields CASSAPGLSTDTQYF.

The CDR3 protein is CASSPPGTGAFYEQFF. In nucleotides, the CDR3 is TGTGCCAGCAGTCCCCCCGGGACAGGGGCTTTTTATGAGCAGTTCTTC. The V gene is TRBV28, the J gene TRBJ2-1; 10 nucleotides align to TRBD1. The CDR3 is made up of 16 amino acids. Germline-derived CDR1 and CDR2 are MDHEN and SYDVKM. V shed 5 bases, J shed 8 bases, and the junction held 12 bases outside the gene matches.

The chain has TRBV5-1 and TRBJ2-7, with 7 bases lining up with TRBD1. The V gene end was trimmed by 0 bases and the J gene end by 4 bases; junction bases not matched to a gene: 4. Germline V lookup: CDR1 SGHRS, CDR2 YFSETQ. The CDR3 has 14 residues. CDR3 nucleotide sequence: TGCGCCAGCAGCTTGGGACAGGGTCGTTACGAGCAGTACTTC. Translated, it gives CASSLGQGRYEQYF.

This clone was found a few times. V and J are TRBV5-1 and TRBJ1-5, with a weak D call TRBD1 (5 bases). CDR1 and CDR2 (germline): SGHRS, YFSETQ. The CDR3 consists of 14 residues. The germline V and J ends were trimmed by 4 bases and 1 base, with 9 bases remaining between them. CDR3 protein: CASSQDRSNQPQHF. The CDR3 DNA follows: TGCGCCAGCAGCCAAGACAGAAGCAATCAGCCCCAGCATTTT.

The V and J genes are TRBV28 and TRBJ1-2, with a weak D call TRBD1 (5 bases). Germline values: CDR1 MDHEN, CDR2 SYDVKM. V lost 2 bases and J 8 bases, leaving 24 bases between the germline ends. The CDR3 has 17 amino acids. The CDR3 region is CASSLVLVGQVGGGYTF. In nucleotides, the CDR3 is TGTGCCAGCAGTTTAGTATTGGTCGGTCAGGTTGGGGGAGGCTACACCTTC.

The chain employs TRBV30 and TRBJ1-1; 7 nucleotides match TRBD1. The CDR3 spans 16 residues. With V trimmed by 3 bases and J by 5 bases, 15 bases remained unmatched. Germline loops: CDR1 GTSNPN, CDR2 SVGIG (reference sequence). The CDR3 nucleotides read TGTGCCTGGAGCACGGGACAGAGGGAAATCAGAACTGAAGCTTTCTTT. It encodes CAWSTGQREIRTEAFF.

Here the CDR3 reads CASSPPTGTGDTQYF. In nucleotides, the CDR3 is TGTGCCAGCTCACCACCTACTGGGACAGGCGATACGCAGTATTTT. This rearrangement joins TRBV18 to TRBJ2-3; 8 nucleotides match TRBD1. Trimming removed 0 bases from V and 6 bases from J; junction bases left unmatched: 5. CDR1 and CDR2 (germline): KGHSH, LQKENI. The CDR3 consists of 15 residues.

This clone came up many times. The chain combines TRBV10-2 with TRBJ2-7; 9 bases map to TRBD2. The germline gives CDR1 WSHSY, CDR2 SAAADI. After removal of 3 bases from V and 5 bases from J, the junction contained 8 bases not matched to a gene. This CDR3 contains 15 residues. CDR3 in DNA: TGCGCCAGCAGTGAAGGGGCGGGGGGGCCCAACGAGCAGTACTTC. As protein: CASSEGAGGPNEQYF.

Regarding this clone: Germline and junction disagree at one end, which may indicate a read error. J is TRBJ1-3 and V is TRBV7-2; possibly TRBD1 for D (5 bases). The CDR3 sequence is 13 residues long. Germline assignment: CDR1 SGHTA and CDR2 FQGNSA. The CDR3 loop reads CASSPFGANTIYF. The CDR3 bases are TGTGCTAGCAGCCCCTTCGGGGCGAACACCATATATTTT.

The J gene is TRBJ2-2, the V gene TRBV5-1; tentative D call: TRBD1 (5 bases). V lost 3 bases to trimming and J lost 0 bases, with 9 bases between them. CDR3 length: 15 amino acids. From germline, CDR1 is SGHRS and CDR2 YFSETQ. CDR3 in amino acids: CASSWMDTNTGELFF. In DNA, the CDR3 is TGCGCCAGCAGCTGGATGGACACGAACACCGGGGAGCTGTTTTTT.

The V call is TRBV5-1, the J call TRBJ2-2; no clear D gene. Per germline, CDR1 SGHRS and CDR2 YFSETQ. This CDR3 region has 15 residues. The V and J ends lost 0 bases and 6 bases respectively, with 12 bases between them. The CDR3 DNA is TGCGCCAGCAGCTTGGGTAGCAGGTCTGCCGGGGAGCTGTTTTTT. Residues: CASSLGSRSAGELFF.

V and J are TRBV19 and TRBJ1-2; D not certain. The CDR3 runs to 15 residues. V was pared by 4 bases and J by 2 bases, with 14 bases between. Germline V gene sequence: CDR1 LNHDA, CDR2 SQIVND (reference sequence). CDR3 sequence (DNA): TGTGCCAGTAGTACTTCCTCGGGAGCCAACTATGGCTACACCTTC. This translates into CASSTSSGANYGYTF. The full variable domain, with the rest looked up from reference TRBV19 and TRBJ1-2, is DGGITQSPKYLFRKEGQNVTLSCEQNLNHDAMYWYRQDPGQGLRLIYYSQIVNDFQKGDIAEGYSVSREKKESFPLTVTSAQKNPTAFYLCASSTSSGANYGYTFGSGTRLTVV.

The gene calls are TRBV18 and TRBJ2-2, with D unresolved. This CDR3 comprises 14 residues. Per the germline V gene, CDR1 is KGHSH and CDR2 is LQKENI. V lost 5 bases and J 5 bases, leaving 12 bases between the germline ends. As DNA, the CDR3 is TGTGCCAGCTCAGACGAGCAAGTGACCGGGGAGCTGTTTTTT. Encoded protein: CASSDEQVTGELFF.

In its sample, this clone was seen a few times. The V and J genes are TRBV6-8 and TRBJ1-4, with 9 nucleotides matching TRBD1. CDR3 length equals 16 residues. Trimming removed 5 bases from V and 5 bases from J; junction bases left unmatched: 9. The germline V gene has CDR1 MNHGY and CDR2 SAAAGT. The CDR3 reads CASSDGTGMRNEKLFF. The CDR3 nucleotides are TGTGCCAGCAGTGACGGGACAGGGATGAGGAATGAAAAACTGTTTTTT.

This clone has only a few counts. The chain combines TRBV6-7 with TRBJ2-3; 8 nucleotides agree with TRBD1. TRBV6-7 is classed as an ORF, of uncertain function. The CDR3 totals 15 residues. V shed 2 bases, J shed 3 bases, and the junction held 4 bases outside the gene matches. The CDR3 loop reads CASSYKGDRTDTQYF. The CDR3, as DNA: TGTGCCAGCAGTTACAAAGGGGACAGGACAGATACGCAGTATTTT.

V usage is TRBV11-3 and J usage is TRBJ2-1; D may be TRBD2 (6 bases). The germline V and J ends were trimmed by 5 bases and 8 bases, with 28 bases remaining between them. The CDR3 spans 18 residues. Germline values: CDR1 SGHNT, CDR2 YENEEA. The CDR3 DNA reads as TGTGCCAGCAGCAACCAACAAGGGGCCCCCCGGAGGGTCGATGAGCAGTTCTTC. Amino acids: CASSNQQGAPRRVDEQFF.

V gene TRBV15 combines with J gene TRBJ2-1; 11 bases fit TRBD2. The CDR3 is 16 residues long. Germline CDR1 is LNHNV and CDR2 is YYDKDF (reference sequence). Unmatched junction bases numbered 5, after V lost 0 bases and J lost 7 bases. This CDR3 is CATSRDRASGGNEQFF. For the CDR3, the DNA is TGTGCCACCAGCAGAGATAGGGCTAGCGGGGGGAATGAGCAGTTCTTC.

There are a few counts of this clone. A junction boundary mismatches the germline segment, possibly from a read error. The CDR3: CASSDSAGGYNEQFF. The CDR3 DNA is TGTGCCAGCAGTGACTCAGCGGGCGGCTACAATGAGCAGTTCTTC. The chain uses TRBV6-7 and TRBJ2-1; D is perhaps TRBD2 (6 bases). TRBV6-7 is labeled an ORF, and its function is uncertain. The CDR3 has 15 amino acids.